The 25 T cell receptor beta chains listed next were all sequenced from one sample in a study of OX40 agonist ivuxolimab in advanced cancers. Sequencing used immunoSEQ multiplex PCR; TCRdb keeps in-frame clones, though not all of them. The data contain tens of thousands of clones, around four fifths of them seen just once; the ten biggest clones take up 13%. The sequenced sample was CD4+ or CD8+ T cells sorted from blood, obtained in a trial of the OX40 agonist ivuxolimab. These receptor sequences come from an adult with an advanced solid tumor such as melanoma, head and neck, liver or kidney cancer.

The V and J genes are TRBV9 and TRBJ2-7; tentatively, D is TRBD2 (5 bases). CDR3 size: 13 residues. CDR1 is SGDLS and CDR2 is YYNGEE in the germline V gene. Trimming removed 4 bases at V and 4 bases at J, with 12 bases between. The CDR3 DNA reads TGTGCCAGCAGCCGTTCACTAGAATACGAGCAGTACTTC. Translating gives CASSRSLEYEQYF.

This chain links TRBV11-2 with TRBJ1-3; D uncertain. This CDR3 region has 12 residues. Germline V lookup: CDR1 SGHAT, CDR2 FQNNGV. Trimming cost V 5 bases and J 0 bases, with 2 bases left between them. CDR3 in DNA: TGTGCCAGCAGCCACTCTGGAAACACCATATATTTT. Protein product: CASSHSGNTIYF.

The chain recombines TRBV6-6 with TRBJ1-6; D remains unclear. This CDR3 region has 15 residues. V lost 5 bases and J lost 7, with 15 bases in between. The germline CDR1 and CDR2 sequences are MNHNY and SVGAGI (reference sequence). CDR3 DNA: TGTGCCAGCAGTCCACGAAGCGCGCAGAATTCACCCCTCCACTTT. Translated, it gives CASSPRSAQNSPLHF.

CDR3 residues: CASSLRSGTGGEKLFF. The CDR3 DNA follows: TGTGCCAGCAGCTTACGATCTGGGACAGGGGGTGAAAAACTGTTTTTT. V usage is TRBV7-9 and J usage is TRBJ1-4, with 11 bases matching TRBD1. V was pared by 2 bases and J by 7 bases, with 6 bases of the junction left unmatched. The CDR3 sequence is 16 residues long. Germline V lookup: CDR1 SEHNR, CDR2 FQNEAQ (reference sequence).

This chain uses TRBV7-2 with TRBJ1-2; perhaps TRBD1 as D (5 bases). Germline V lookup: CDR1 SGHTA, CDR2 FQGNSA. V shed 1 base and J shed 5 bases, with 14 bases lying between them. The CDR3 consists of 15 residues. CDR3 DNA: TGTGCCAGCAGCTTAGGGGGGGTTCCACTGTATGGCTACACCTTC. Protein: CASSLGGVPLYGYTF.

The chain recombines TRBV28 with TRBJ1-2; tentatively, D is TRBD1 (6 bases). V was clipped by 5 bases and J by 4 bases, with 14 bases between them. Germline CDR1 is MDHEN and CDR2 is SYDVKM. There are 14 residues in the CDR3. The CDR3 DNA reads TGTGCCAGCAGTCTAGTACAGGGACTCTATGGCTACACCTTC. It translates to CASSLVQGLYGYTF.

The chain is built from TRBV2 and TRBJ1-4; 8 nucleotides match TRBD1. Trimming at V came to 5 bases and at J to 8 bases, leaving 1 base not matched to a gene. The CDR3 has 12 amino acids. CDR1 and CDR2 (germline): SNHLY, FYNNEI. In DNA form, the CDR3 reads TGTGCCAGCAGTCGGGACAGGGAAAAACTGTTTTTT. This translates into CASSRDREKLFF.

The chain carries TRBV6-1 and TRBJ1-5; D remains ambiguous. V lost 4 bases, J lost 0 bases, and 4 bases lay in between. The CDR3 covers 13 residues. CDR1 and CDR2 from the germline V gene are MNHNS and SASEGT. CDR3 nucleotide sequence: TGTGCCAGCAGTGGGCGTAGCAATCAGCCCCAGCATTTT. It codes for CASSGRSNQPQHF.

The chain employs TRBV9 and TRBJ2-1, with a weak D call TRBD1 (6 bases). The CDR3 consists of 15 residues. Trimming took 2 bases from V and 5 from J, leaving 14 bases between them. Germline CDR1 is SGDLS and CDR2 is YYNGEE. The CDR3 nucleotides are TGTGCCAGCAGCGTTGGGGGCGGAAAAAACAATGAGCAGTTCTTC. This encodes CASSVGGGKNNEQFF.

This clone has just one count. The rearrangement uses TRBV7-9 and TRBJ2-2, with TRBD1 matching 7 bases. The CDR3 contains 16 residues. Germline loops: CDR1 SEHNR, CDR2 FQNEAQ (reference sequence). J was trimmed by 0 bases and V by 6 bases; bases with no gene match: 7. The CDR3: CASSRKDRSNTGELFF. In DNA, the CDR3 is TGTGCCAGCAGTCGTAAGGACAGGTCGAACACCGGGGAGCTGTTTTTT.

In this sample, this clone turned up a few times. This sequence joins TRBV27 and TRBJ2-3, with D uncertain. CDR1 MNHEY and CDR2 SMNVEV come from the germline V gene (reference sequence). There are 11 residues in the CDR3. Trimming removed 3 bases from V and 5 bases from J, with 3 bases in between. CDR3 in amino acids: CASSLRDTQYF. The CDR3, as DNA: TGTGCCAGCAGTTTGAGAGATACGCAGTATTTT.

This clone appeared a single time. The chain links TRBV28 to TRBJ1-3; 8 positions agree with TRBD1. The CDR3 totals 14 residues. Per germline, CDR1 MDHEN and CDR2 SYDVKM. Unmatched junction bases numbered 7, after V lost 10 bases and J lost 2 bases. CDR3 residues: CATVDRGAGNTIYF. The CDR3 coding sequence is TGTGCCACAGTTGACAGGGGAGCTGGAAACACCATATATTTT.

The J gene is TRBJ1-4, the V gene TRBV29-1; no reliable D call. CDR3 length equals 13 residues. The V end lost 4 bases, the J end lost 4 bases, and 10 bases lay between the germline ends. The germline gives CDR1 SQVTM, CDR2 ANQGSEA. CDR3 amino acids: CSVVWAHNEKLFF. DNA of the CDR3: TGCAGCGTTGTTTGGGCGCATAATGAAAAACTGTTTTTT. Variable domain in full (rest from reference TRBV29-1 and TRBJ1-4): SAVISQKPSRDICQRGTSLTIQCQVDSQVTMMFWYRQQPGQSLTLIATANQGSEATYESGFVIDKFPISRPNLTFSTLTVSNMSPEDSSIYLCSVVWAHNEKLFFGSGTQLSVL.

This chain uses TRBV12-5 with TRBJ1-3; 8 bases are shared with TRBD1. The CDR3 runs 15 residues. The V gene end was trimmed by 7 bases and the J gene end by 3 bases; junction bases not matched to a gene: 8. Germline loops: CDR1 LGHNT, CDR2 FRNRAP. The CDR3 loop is CASEPTGGGGNTIYF. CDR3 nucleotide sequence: TGTGCTAGTGAACCCACAGGGGGAGGTGGAAACACCATATATTTT.

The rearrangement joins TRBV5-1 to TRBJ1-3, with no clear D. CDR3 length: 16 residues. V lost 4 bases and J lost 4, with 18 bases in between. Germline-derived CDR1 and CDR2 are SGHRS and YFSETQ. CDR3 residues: CASSPLQSFAGNTIYF. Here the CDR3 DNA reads TGCGCCAGCAGCCCACTACAGAGTTTTGCCGGAAACACCATATATTTT.

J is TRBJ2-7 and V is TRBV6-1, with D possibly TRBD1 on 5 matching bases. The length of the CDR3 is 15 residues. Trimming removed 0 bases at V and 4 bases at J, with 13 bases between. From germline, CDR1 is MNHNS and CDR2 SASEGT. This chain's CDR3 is CASSEAIGRVYEQYF. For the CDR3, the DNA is TGTGCCAGCAGTGAAGCGATTGGCAGGGTTTACGAGCAGTACTTC.

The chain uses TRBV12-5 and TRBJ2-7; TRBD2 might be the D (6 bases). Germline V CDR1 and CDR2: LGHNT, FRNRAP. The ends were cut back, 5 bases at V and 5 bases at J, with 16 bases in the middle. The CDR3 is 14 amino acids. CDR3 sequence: CASGEGRPGNEQYF. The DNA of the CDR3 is TGTGCTAGTGGTGAAGGGAGGCCGGGCAACGAGCAGTACTTC. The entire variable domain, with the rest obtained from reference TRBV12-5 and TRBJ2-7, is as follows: DARVTQTPRHKVTEMGQEVTMRCQPILGHNTVFWYRQTMMQGLELLAYFRNRAPLDDSGMPKDRFSAEMPDATLATLKIQPSEPRDSAVYFCASGEGRPGNEQYFGPGTRLTVT.

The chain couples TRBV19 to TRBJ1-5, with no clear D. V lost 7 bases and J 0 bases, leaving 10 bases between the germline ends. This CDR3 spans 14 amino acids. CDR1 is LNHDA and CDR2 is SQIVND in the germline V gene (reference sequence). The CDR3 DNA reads TGTGCCAGTATCCCGGCAACTAGCAATCAGCCCCAGCATTTT. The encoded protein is CASIPATSNQPQHF.

CDR3 sequence (DNA): TGTGCCAGCAGCTTCGACATCTCCTACGAGCAGTACTTC. This codes for CASSFDISYEQYF. V usage is TRBV7-2 and J usage is TRBJ2-7; D is unclear. Germline lookup yields CDR1 SGHTA and CDR2 FQGNSA. This CDR3 has 13 residues. V lost 3 bases and J 0 bases, leaving 6 bases between the germline ends.

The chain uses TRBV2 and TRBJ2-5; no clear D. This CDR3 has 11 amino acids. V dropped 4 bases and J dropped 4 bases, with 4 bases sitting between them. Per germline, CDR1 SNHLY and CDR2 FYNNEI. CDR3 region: CASSVGETQYF. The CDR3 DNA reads TGTGCCAGCAGTGTAGGAGAGACCCAGTACTTC.

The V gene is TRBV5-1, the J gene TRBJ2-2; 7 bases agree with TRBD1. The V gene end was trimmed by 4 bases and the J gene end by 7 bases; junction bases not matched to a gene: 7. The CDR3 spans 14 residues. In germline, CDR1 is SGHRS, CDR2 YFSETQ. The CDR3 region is CASSRDRLHGELFF. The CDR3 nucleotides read TGCGCCAGCAGCAGGGACAGACTGCACGGGGAGCTGTTTTTT.

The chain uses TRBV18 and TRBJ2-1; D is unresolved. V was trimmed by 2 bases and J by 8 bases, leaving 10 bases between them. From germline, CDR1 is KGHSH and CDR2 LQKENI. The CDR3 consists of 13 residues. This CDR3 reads CASSPDGRDEQFF. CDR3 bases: TGTGCCAGCTCACCAGACGGTAGGGATGAGCAGTTCTTC.

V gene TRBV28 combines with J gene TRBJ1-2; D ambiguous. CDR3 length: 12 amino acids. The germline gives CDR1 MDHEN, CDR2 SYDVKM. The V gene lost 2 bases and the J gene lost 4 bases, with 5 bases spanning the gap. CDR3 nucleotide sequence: TGTGCCAGCAGTTTAGGAGGCTATGGCTACACCTTC. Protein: CASSLGGYGYTF.

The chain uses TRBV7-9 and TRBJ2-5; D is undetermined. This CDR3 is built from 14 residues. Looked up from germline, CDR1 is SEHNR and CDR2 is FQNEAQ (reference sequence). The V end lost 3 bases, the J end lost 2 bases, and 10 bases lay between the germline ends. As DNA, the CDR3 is TGTGCCAGCAGCTTCGGGCAGCTACAAGAGACCCAGTACTTC. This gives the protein CASSFGQLQETQYF.

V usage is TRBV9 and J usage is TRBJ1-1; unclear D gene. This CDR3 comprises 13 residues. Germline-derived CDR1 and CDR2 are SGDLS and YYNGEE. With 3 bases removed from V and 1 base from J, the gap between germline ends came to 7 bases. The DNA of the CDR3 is TGTGCCAGCAGCGACGGTGGGAACACTGAAGCTTTCTTT. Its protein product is CASSDGGNTEAFF.